This record covers a single T cell receptor (beta chain). Between the trimmed V and J ends, which lost 2 bases and 0 bases, there was a span of 15 bases. Germline V gives CDR1 SGHDT, CDR2 YYEEEE. The CDR3 is made up of 17 amino acids. TCRdb's table, derived via immunoSEQ multiplex PCR, lists solely in-frame clones and lacks some. The table includes about 660,000 clones, around 87% detected once. These data originate in a study of shared T cell receptors in the human thymus. This sample also appeared in a second study, on human thymus T cells. Per that study: Corrective surgery for congenital heart defects was being performed on the healthy Finnish infants who were the donors. Resections obtained during corrective heart surgery supplied the thymus tissue.

The clonotype originates from a boy in the first two years of life with a congenital heart defect. The V and J genes are TRBV5-6 and TRBJ2-4, with a weak D call TRBD1 (6 bases). The sequencing sample was made of thymocytes. CDR3 amino acids: CASSLVGAGVAKNIQYF. The CDR3 region has the DNA TGTGCCAGCAGCTTAGTTGGTGCAGGGGTAGCCAAAAACATTCAGTACTTC.